The T cell receptor (beta chain) described here comes from a study of T cell repertoires in cytomegalovirus infection. This clonotype was recorded once. The antigen remains undetermined. TCRdb redid the calling of the reads with MiXCR, one entry per CDR3 protein. The sample consists of 90,000 to 110,000 distinct CDR3 sequences, less than 30% of them appearing once. The material was CD8+ T cells from cultured PBMCs, obtained from culture after CMV antigen stimulation. This clonotype was sampled from a human donor in good health (CMV status not recorded). Some clones in this sample may be carry-over from other donors' samples.

The CDR3 bases are TGTGCTAGTGGCTCAACCCGGTTTGCTGAAGCTTTCTTT. Residues: CASGSTRFAEAFF. The J gene is TRBJ1-1, the V gene TRBV12-5; D unresolved. V shed 6 bases and J shed 6 bases, with 14 bases lying between them. CDR3 length equals 13 residues. Per the germline V gene, CDR1 is LGHNT and CDR2 is FRNRAP.